This T cell receptor beta chain stems from a study of T-cell reconstitution after alpha-beta-depleted transplantation in children. Preparation of the TCRbeta library was carried out with unique molecular identifiers. TCRdb called the PCR reads again in MiXCR, with one record for every CDR3 protein. The profile shows about 690,000 distinct CDR3 sequences, approximately 16% of them singletons. The CDR3 covers 13 residues. Per germline, CDR1 DFQATT and CDR2 SNEGSKA (reference sequence). V dropped 4 bases and J dropped 4; count of bases not matched to a gene: 1. This clonotype was recorded many times. Sequenced material: PBMCs from the stem cell graft donor, taken from the stem cell graft. The chain couples TRBV20-1 to TRBJ2-6, with TRBD1 matching over 7 bases. The TCR comes from a human donor who donated a stem cell graft to a child with acute myeloid leukemia. CDR3 sequence reads: CSAIQGGANVLTF. CDR3 bases: TGCAGTGCTATACAGGGGGGGGCCAACGTCCTGACTTTC.